A selection of T cell receptor beta chains follows, all from one sample in a study of blood T cell repertoires in COVID-19. Libraries were prepared by immunoSEQ multiplex PCR; TCRdb keeps only in-frame clonotypes and omits some of them. This table has some 110,000 clones, approximately 85% appearing once. The sample was peripheral blood. The receptor set was obtained from an elderly woman with COVID-19, enrolled during active disease. The CDR3 runs from the conserved cysteine through the conserved F or W. A D gene is named only where the DNA matches it firmly.

d_call j_call v_call cdr3_aa cdr3_nt
TRBD1 TRBJ1-3 TRBV6-5 CASRTGDRGNTIYF TGTGCCAGCAGGACCGGGGACAGGGGAAACACCATATATTTT
TRBD1 TRBJ2-1 TRBV3-1/TRBV3-2 CASSLRLLGTGGNEQFF TGTGCCAGCAGCCTGCGCCTACTAGGGACAGGAGGGAATGAGCAGTTCTTC
NA TRBJ2-7 TRBV5-6 CASSLYRGAGEQYF TGTGCCAGCAGCTTGTACCGGGGGGCCGGCGAGCAGTACTTC
TRBD2 TRBJ2-3 TRBV19 CASMASSGRSEDTQYF TGTGCCAGTATGGCTTCTAGCGGGAGGTCTGAAGATACGCAGTATTTT
NA TRBJ2-2 TRBV11-3 CASSPTSGARTGELFF TGTGCCAGCAGCCCGACGTCAGGGGCCCGGACCGGGGAGCTGTTTTTT
NA TRBJ1-2 TRBV19 CASSPNWGGSYGYTF TGTGCCAGTAGCCCCAATTGGGGGGGATCGTACGGCTACACCTTC
TRBD2 TRBJ2-2 TRBV7-2 CASSLPSGRNTGELFF TGTGCCAGCAGCTTACCTAGCGGGAGGAACACCGGGGAGCTGTTTTTT
TRBD1 TRBJ2-2 TRBV19 CASTKTGSYTGELFF TGTGCCAGTACTAAGACAGGGTCGTACACCGGGGAGCTGTTTTTT
NA TRBJ1-1 TRBV5-4 CASRTWVGYEAFF TGTGCCAGCAGGACTTGGGTGGGTTACGAAGCTTTCTTT
TRBD2 TRBJ2-7 TRBV29-1 CSVRTSASYEQYF TGCAGCGTCCGGACTAGCGCCTCCTACGAGCAGTACTTC
TRBD2 TRBJ2-4 TRBV7-6 CASSLVAGEFGDIQYF TGTGCCAGCAGCTTAGTGGCGGGAGAGTTTGGGGACATTCAGTACTTC
TRBD1 TRBJ1-2 TRBV5-1 CASSLEGQGEGYTF TGCGCCAGCAGCTTAGAGGGCCAGGGGGAAGGCTACACCTTC
TRBD1 TRBJ1-6 TRBV12-3/TRBV12-4 CASSGGNSPLHF TGTGCCAGCTCAGGGGGGAATTCACCCCTCCACTTT
TRBD1 TRBJ1-1 TRBV19 CASSITGVNTEAFF TGTGCCAGTAGTATTACAGGGGTGAACACTGAAGCTTTCTTT
TRBD1 TRBJ1-2 TRBV20-1 CRIGTDYGYTF TGCAGAATCGGGACAGACTATGGCTACACCTTC
TRBD2 TRBJ2-3 TRBV7-3 CAGSNIAGVGTDTQYF TGTGCCGGCAGCAACATAGCGGGAGTTGGTACAGATACGCAGTATTTT
NA TRBJ2-7 TRBV15 CATSSAKGVPYEQYF TGTGCCACCAGCAGCGCCAAGGGGGTCCCCTACGAGCAGTACTTC
NA TRBJ1-3 TRBV3-1/TRBV3-2 CASNNRAGNTIYF TGTGCCAGCAACAACAGGGCTGGAAACACCATATATTTT